The clone carrying this T cell receptor beta chain was seen many times. What it recognizes is unknown. Sequencing of 15-18 subjects in each run yielded over 170 million TCR-beta sequences. From the 5' RACE reads, TCRdb called clonotypes with MiXCR, one entry per CDR3 protein. This table has 70,000 to 95,000 distinct CDR3 sequences, about 12% appearing once. Time point denoted: longitudinal time-point 2. Unsorted libraries were prepared from 2 million PBMCs that had been stored at -80 C. The data originate from a study of neurological immune-mediated disorders. Whole-study findings and limits: The most TCR clonal expansion was seen in HTLV-1-associated myelopathy, whereas the least was seen in multiple sclerosis, below the level in healthy controls.

The trim removed 4 bases at V and 6 bases at J, leaving 9 bases unmatched. This CDR3 is built from 14 residues. In germline, CDR1 is MNHEY, CDR2 SMNVEV (reference sequence). The origin of this receptor is a female donor with HTLV-1-associated myelopathy (HAM/TSP). The specimen sequenced was PBMCs. V gene TRBV27 combines with J gene TRBJ2-7, with 7 bases matching TRBD2. This CDR3 is CASSYGGIGGEQYF. CDR3 DNA sequence: TGTGCCAGCAGTTACGGGGGGATAGGAGGCGAGCAGTACTTC.